Below are 29 T cell receptor beta chains sequenced from a single sample in a study of blood T cell repertoires in COVID-19. Produced via immunoSEQ multiplex PCR; TCRdb's table is partial and in-frame only. The repertoire holds about 130,000 clones, about 76% seen once, with roughly 8.1% in the top ten. Input material: peripheral blood. These receptors were taken from a woman aged 55 to 70 with active or convalescent COVID-19.

This clone was counted between two and nine times. V gene TRBV3-1 (or the pseudogene TRBV3-2) combines with J gene TRBJ2-1; D might be TRBD2 (6 bases). CDR1 LGHDT and CDR2 YNNKEL come from the germline V gene (reference sequence). V lost 5 bases, J lost 4 bases, and 9 bases lay in between. CDR3 size: 13 residues. CDR3 bases: TGTGCCAGCAGCGCGGGACTGTACAATGAGCAGTTCTTC. It codes for CASSAGLYNEQFF.

The V gene is TRBV19, the J gene TRBJ1-4, with a possible D match to TRBD1 (5 bases). This CDR3 contains 15 residues. Germline CDR1 LNHDA, CDR2 SQIVND (reference sequence). Trimming cost V 4 bases and J 0 bases, with 9 bases left between them. CDR3 bases: TGTGCCAGTAGTAGCCAGGGCGCAACTAATGAAAAACTGTTTTTT. Translating it yields CASSSQGATNEKLFF.

The CDR3 reads CASSPRDIWNSPLHF. CDR3 nucleotides: TGTGCCAGCAGCCCACGGGACATTTGGAATTCACCCCTCCACTTT. The V and J genes are TRBV5-6 and TRBJ1-6; possibly TRBD1 for D (6 bases). Germline-derived CDR1 and CDR2 are SGHDT and YYEEEE. Deletions cut 4 bases from V and 7 bases from J, with 15 bases between. The CDR3 loop spans 15 amino acids.

V gene TRBV23-1 combines with J gene TRBJ1-4; possible D gene TRBD1, 5 bases. TRBV23-1 is marked as an open reading frame, function uncertain. The CDR3 extends over 17 amino acids. Trimming removed 2 bases from V and 8 bases from J, with 21 bases in between. The CDR3 nucleotides read TGCGCCAGCAGTCAACCTCCTTCAGACCCCTCAGGGGAAAAACTGTTTTTT. This encodes CASSQPPSDPSGEKLFF.

This clone was recorded only once. The CDR3 coding sequence is TGTGCCAGCAGTTCCGGGACTAACTCTTTCGAGCAGTACTTC. Amino acids: CASSSGTNSFEQYF. The rearrangement joins TRBV6-6 to TRBJ2-7; 7 bases align to TRBD2. The CDR3 spans 14 residues. Trimming removed 4 bases from V and 6 bases from J; junction bases left unmatched: 9. Germline V gene sequence: CDR1 MNHNY, CDR2 SVGAGI (reference sequence).

CDR3 in amino acids: CASSQNQGFMGSPLHF. The DNA of the CDR3 is TGTGCCAGCAGCCAGAATCAGGGGTTCATGGGATCACCCCTCCACTTT. The chain links TRBV3-1 (or the pseudogene TRBV3-2) to TRBJ1-6, with D tentatively TRBD1 (6 bases). The CDR3 has 16 amino acids. The germline V gene has CDR1 LGHDT and CDR2 YNNKEL (reference sequence). V was shortened by 3 bases and J by 10 bases, with 19 bases between the two germline ends.

This chain uses TRBV12-3 or TRBV12-4 with TRBJ1-2, with no clear D. CDR3 length: 12 amino acids. V was pared by 5 bases and J by 7 bases, with 11 bases between. CDR3 sequence reads: CASSHGSVGYTF. The CDR3, as DNA: TGTGCCAGCAGTCACGGTAGCGTTGGCTACACCTTC.

This chain links TRBV29-1 with TRBJ1-1; 9 bases agree with TRBD1. The CDR3 is 15 amino acids. CDR1 is SQVTM, CDR2 ANQGSEA, per germline. V shed 6 bases and J 1 base; nucleotides not matched to a gene: 9. The CDR3 here is CSVAGTGKGNTEAFF. The CDR3 DNA reads TGCAGCGTGGCCGGGACAGGGAAGGGGAACACTGAAGCTTTCTTT.

J is TRBJ2-3 and V is TRBV3-1 (or the pseudogene TRBV3-2); TRBD2 agrees at 8 bases. Per the germline V gene, CDR1 is LGHDT and CDR2 is YNNKEL (reference sequence). The CDR3 consists of 15 residues. V lost 6 bases, J lost 2 bases, and 7 bases stayed unmatched. Here the CDR3 reads CASRVGGRPTDTQYF. Written as DNA, the CDR3 is TGTGCCAGCAGGGTTGGCGGGAGGCCCACAGATACGCAGTATTTT.

This clone was observed a handful of times. The chain recombines TRBV5-5 with TRBJ2-7; 13 bases map to TRBD2. Germline lookup yields CDR1 SGHKS and CDR2 YYEKEE (reference sequence). The CDR3 length is 18 residues. The junction had 6 bases not matched to a gene; V was cut back by 0 bases and J by 0 bases. The CDR3 loop reads CASSLEPLAGGSSYEQYF. CDR3 nucleotides: TGTGCCAGCAGCTTGGAACCACTAGCGGGAGGGAGCTCCTACGAGCAGTACTTC.

The V call is TRBV21-1, the J call TRBJ1-6. TRBV21-1 is shown as a pseudogene. The CDR3 totals 15 residues. The chain's CDR3 is CASSQLYPPNSPLHF. CDR3 DNA: TGTGCCAGCAGCCAACTTTACCCCCCAAATTCACCCCTCCACTTT.

This rearrangement joins TRBV11-2 to TRBJ2-2; 9 bases line up with TRBD1. The CDR3 spans 15 residues. Germline CDR1 SGHAT, CDR2 FQNNGV. V lost 5 bases, J lost 6 bases, and 7 bases stayed unmatched. The CDR3 is CASSPSGTGPGELFF. The CDR3 DNA follows: TGTGCCAGCAGCCCCTCCGGGACAGGGCCCGGGGAGCTGTTTTTT.

The chain couples TRBV6-5 to TRBJ2-7; 7 bases align to TRBD1. Germline V lookup: CDR1 MNHEY, CDR2 SVGAGI. The ends lost 7 bases at V and 2 bases at J; junction bases unmatched: 11. This CDR3 is 15 amino acids long. The CDR3 spells CASNYAPQGTYEQYF. The CDR3 bases are TGTGCCAGCAATTATGCCCCACAGGGGACCTACGAGCAGTACTTC.

This chain connects TRBV24-1 to TRBJ2-7, with D tentatively TRBD2 (6 bases). CDR1 and CDR2 from the germline V gene are KGHDR and SFDVKD. Trimming stripped 3 bases from V and 1 base from J, with 18 bases between. The CDR3 contains 17 residues. CDR3 in amino acids: CATSDGPGSGRSYEQYF. The CDR3, as DNA: TGTGCCACCAGTGATGGCCCGGGTAGCGGCAGATCCTACGAGCAGTACTTC.

The chain carries TRBV5-1 and TRBJ1-2, with 8 positions matching TRBD1. There are 14 residues in the CDR3. Germline-derived CDR1 and CDR2 are SGHRS and YFSETQ. With V trimmed by 0 bases and J by 2 bases, 0 bases remained unmatched. Here the CDR3 DNA reads TGCGCCAGCAGCTTGGGGGACAGGAACTATGGCTACACCTTC. Its translation: CASSLGDRNYGYTF.

The rearrangement uses TRBV19 and TRBJ2-1; tentatively, D is TRBD2 (6 bases). The CDR3 runs 16 residues. The V gene's germline CDR1 is LNHDA and CDR2 SQIVND (reference sequence). V shed 5 bases and J shed 8 bases, with 22 bases lying between them. CDR3 nucleotides: TGTGCCAGTAGTGGGTCGGGAGCTAGCGAGTTTCATGAGCAGTTCTTC. This codes for CASSGSGASEFHEQFF.

The chain is built from TRBV19 and TRBJ1-5, with 12 bases aligning to TRBD1. The CDR3 extends over 16 amino acids. Germline V gene sequence: CDR1 LNHDA, CDR2 SQIVND (reference sequence). V was clipped by 6 bases and J by 7 bases; unmatched bases: 10. This CDR3 is CASRNRDRGLYQPQHF. DNA of the CDR3: TGTGCCAGTAGAAACCGGGACAGGGGGCTCTACCAGCCCCAGCATTTT.

The chain joins TRBV25-1 to TRBJ1-1; perhaps TRBD1 as D (5 bases). V lost 4 bases and J lost 8, with 8 bases in between. Germline V gene sequence: CDR1 MGHDK, CDR2 SYGVNS. This CDR3 is built from 11 residues. The CDR3 protein is CASSGQGEAFF. Written as DNA, the CDR3 is TGTGCCAGCAGTGGGCAGGGAGAAGCTTTCTTT.

Only a few counts were recorded for this clone. The V and J genes are TRBV5-8 and TRBJ2-1; TRBD1 matches 9 bases. Germline CDR1 SGHTS, CDR2 YDEGEE. V was pared by 5 bases and J by 0 bases, with 0 bases of the junction left unmatched. CDR3 length equals 14 residues. The CDR3 protein is CASRGQGSYNEQFF. The CDR3 bases are TGTGCCAGCAGGGGACAGGGCTCCTACAATGAGCAGTTCTTC.

CDR3 DNA: TGTGCCAGCAGTACGACACGGGACAGAAATGAAAAACTGTTTTTT. It specifies CASSTTRDRNEKLFF. The chain couples TRBV6-5 to TRBJ1-4; 7 bases align to TRBD1. The V gene end was trimmed by 5 bases and the J gene end by 5 bases; junction bases not matched to a gene: 8. The CDR3 extends over 15 amino acids. Germline V gene data show CDR1 as MNHEY and CDR2 as SVGAGI.

The chain employs TRBV6-6 and TRBJ1-3; TRBD1 matches at 8 bases. The CDR3 spans 15 residues. Per the germline V gene, CDR1 is MNHNY and CDR2 is SVGAGI (reference sequence). V shed 5 bases and J 0 bases; nucleotides not matched to a gene: 3. The CDR3, as DNA: TGTGCCAGCAGTCCGGACAGGGCCTCTGGAAACACCATATATTTT. The encoded protein is CASSPDRASGNTIYF.

The V gene is TRBV7-2, the J gene TRBJ1-2, with D possibly TRBD1 on 6 matching bases. The length of the CDR3 is 15 residues. The germline V and J ends were trimmed by 5 bases and 8 bases, with 21 bases remaining between them. The germline V gene has CDR1 SGHTA and CDR2 FQGNSA. The CDR3 region has the DNA TGTGCCAGCAGCGGTCTTACAGGGTTCTTGGTCGGCTACACCTTC. Translation: CASSGLTGFLVGYTF.

The V gene is TRBV9, the J gene TRBJ2-7; possibly TRBD2 for D (6 bases). Germline assignment: CDR1 SGDLS and CDR2 YYNGEE. The CDR3 covers 16 residues. The V end lost 4 bases, the J end lost 2 bases, and 19 bases lay between the germline ends. CDR3 in amino acids: CASSPASWDLTYEQYF. The CDR3 coding sequence is TGTGCCAGCAGCCCAGCCTCTTGGGACTTGACCTACGAGCAGTACTTC.

V is TRBV7-2 and J is TRBJ2-3; possible D gene TRBD2, 6 bases. The V gene's germline CDR1 is SGHTA and CDR2 FQGNSA. The V gene lost 4 bases and the J gene lost 14 bases, with 19 bases spanning the gap. This CDR3 spans 13 amino acids. The CDR3 region is CASSSQPGTDPYF. In nucleotides, the CDR3 is TGTGCCAGCAGCTCCCAACCCGGGACTGATCCGTATTTT.

J is TRBJ2-5 and V is TRBV19; D might be TRBD2 (6 bases). Germline CDR1 reads LNHDA; CDR2 reads SQIVND (reference sequence). The V end lost 1 base, the J end lost 5 bases, and 14 bases lay between the germline ends. The CDR3 is 15 amino acids. The CDR3 loop is CASSIGGAGGETQYF. The CDR3 nucleotides are TGTGCCAGTAGTATAGGGGGAGCGGGCGGCGAGACCCAGTACTTC.

The genes are TRBV19 and TRBJ2-7, with a weak D call TRBD2 (7 bases). This CDR3 is built from 13 residues. V was shortened by 1 base and J by 6 bases, with 10 bases between the two germline ends. CDR1 and CDR2 from the germline V gene are LNHDA and SQIVND (reference sequence). The CDR3, as DNA: TGTGCCAGTAGTATAGCGGGGGGCTCCGAGCAGTACGTC. Amino acid sequence: CASSIAGGSEQYV.

The V call is TRBV5-1, the J call TRBJ2-6; D ambiguous. The CDR3 is made up of 14 amino acids. Trimming shortened V by 3 bases and J by 0 bases, and 4 bases separated the two germline ends. Germline CDR1 is SGHRS and CDR2 is YFSETQ. The CDR3 bases are TGCGCCAGCAGCTCCTTCTCTGGGGCCAACGTCCTGACTTTC. It codes for CASSSFSGANVLTF. The whole variable domain, remainder taken from reference TRBV5-1 and TRBJ2-6, is KAGVTQTPRYLIKTRGQQVTLSCSPISGHRSVSWYQQTPGQGLQFLFEYFSETQRNKGNFPGRFSGRQFSNSRSEMNVSTLELGDSALYLCASSSFSGANVLTFGAGSRLTVL.

The V gene is TRBV5-6, the J gene TRBJ1-5, with D possibly matching TRBD1 (6 bases). The CDR3 runs 16 residues. Trimming stripped 3 bases from V and 0 bases from J, with 13 bases between. Germline CDR1 is SGHDT and CDR2 is YYEEEE. CDR3: CASSSRTAYSNQPQHF. DNA of the CDR3: TGTGCCAGCAGCTCAAGGACAGCCTATAGCAATCAGCCCCAGCATTTT.

The chain recombines TRBV7-2 with TRBJ2-7; D not resolved. The CDR3 has 13 amino acids. Trimming pared 3 bases from V and 2 bases from J, leaving 8 bases between. The germline V gene has CDR1 SGHTA and CDR2 FQGNSA. DNA of the CDR3: TGTGCCAGCAGCTTGATAGATGCCTACGAGCAGTACGTC. Residues: CASSLIDAYEQYV.